This T cell receptor beta chain came from a study of blood T cell repertoires in COVID-19. Study-wide background: Nucleic acid was either cDNA or gDNA, and it came from T cells, B-cell-depleted T cells, or PBMCs.

With 6 bases removed from V and 2 bases from J, the gap between germline ends came to 6 bases. CDR1 is MNHEY and CDR2 is SMNVEV in the germline V gene (reference sequence). The CDR3 is 12 residues long. This table comes from immunoSEQ multiplex PCR, and its TCRdb copy is limited to in-frame clones, with some not included. The table shows about 140,000 clones, with 65% to 90% occurring only once. The receptor's source is a human donor in a cohort sampled during active COVID-19. The gene calls are TRBV27 and TRBJ2-3; no definite D call. Material for sequencing was peripheral blood. The CDR3 DNA sequence: TGTGCCAGCAGGCAGTACACAGATACGCAGTATTTT. It yields the protein CASRQYTDTQYF.